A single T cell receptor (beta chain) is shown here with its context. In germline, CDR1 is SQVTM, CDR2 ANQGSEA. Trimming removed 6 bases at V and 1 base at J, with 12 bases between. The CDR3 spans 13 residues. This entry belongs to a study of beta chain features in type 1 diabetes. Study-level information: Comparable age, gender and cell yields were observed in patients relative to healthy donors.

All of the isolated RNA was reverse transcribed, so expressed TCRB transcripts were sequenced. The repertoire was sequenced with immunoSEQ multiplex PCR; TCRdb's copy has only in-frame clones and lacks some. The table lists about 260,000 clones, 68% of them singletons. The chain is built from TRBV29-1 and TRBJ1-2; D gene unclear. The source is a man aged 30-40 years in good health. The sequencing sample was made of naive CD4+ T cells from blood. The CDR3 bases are TGCAGCGTGGCTTACAGATTTAACTATGGCTACACCTTC. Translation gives CSVAYRFNYGYTF.